Reported below is one T cell receptor beta chain. Sequencing used immunoSEQ multiplex PCR; TCRdb keeps in-frame clones, though not all of them. There are some 31,000 clones in the sample; around 92% occur only once, and approximately 2.5% lies in the top ten. These data come from a study of blood T cell repertoires in COVID-19. For the study at large: Sample material is recorded as cDNA or gDNA derived from T cells, B-cell-depleted T cells, or PBMCs.

Germline loops: CDR1 GTSNPN, CDR2 SVGIG (reference sequence). Trimming took 3 bases from V and 4 from J, leaving 13 bases between them. CDR3 length: 15 amino acids. This receptor was taken from a man aged 45-65 years with active COVID-19. Sequenced material: peripheral blood. The chain joins TRBV30 to TRBJ1-6, with a tentative D call TRBD1 (6 bases). CDR3 protein: CAWSLLGQYNSPLHF. CDR3 nucleotides: TGTGCCTGGAGCCTCCTAGGACAGTATAATTCACCCCTCCACTTT.